Listed below are T cell receptor beta chains from one sample, sequenced in a study of T-cell reconstitution after alpha-beta-depleted transplantation in children. TCRdb ran MiXCR on the PCR reads and lists one entry per CDR3 protein. The data contain over 450,000 distinct CDR3 sequences, about 10% of them singletons. Sequences were derived from PBMCs, sampled before TCRalphabeta/CD19-depleted stem cell transplant. These receptor sequences come from a child younger than 10 with inherited bone marrow failure, due to receive a stem cell transplant. Both conserved end residues are part of each CDR3. Each record gives: V gene, J gene, D gene, clone size, CDR3 DNA, CDR3 protein. A D gene is named only where the DNA matches it firmly. A clone size is listed for some rows: how often the clone was seen (once, few, many), or a class if it is expanded.

V: TRBV3-1; J: TRBJ2-7; D: TRBD1; size: many; DNA: TGTGCCAGCAGCCAAGAGGGGACAGGGTACTTCCCCTACGAGCAGTACTTC; CDR3: CASSQEGTGYFPYEQYF
V: TRBV20-1; J: TRBJ2-7; D: -; size: many; DNA: TGCAGTGCCCTCGGGGACAAGTTCTCCTACGAGCAGTACTTC; CDR3: CSALGDKFSYEQYF
V: TRBV18; J: TRBJ2-5; D: TRBD1; size: many; DNA: TGTGCCAGCTCACTGGACAGGGGAGAGACCCAGTACTTC; CDR3: CASSLDRGETQYF
V: TRBV25-1; J: TRBJ2-3; D: -; size: many; DNA: TGTGCCAGCTCGACCGAGGGGGGCTTAGGTGCAGATACGCAGTATTTT; CDR3: CASSTEGGLGADTQYF
V: TRBV12-3/TRBV12-4; J: TRBJ2-1; D: -; size: few; DNA: TGTGCCAGCAGTTTTGCGGCCGGACTATACTCCTACAATGAGCAGTTCTTC; CDR3: CASSFAAGLYSYNEQFF
V: TRBV29-1; J: TRBJ2-7; D: -; size: many; DNA: TGCAGCGTTGATGGTTTCCGGGGCTCCTCCTACGAGCAGTACTTC; CDR3: CSVDGFRGSSYEQYF
V: TRBV5-5; J: TRBJ1-6; D: TRBD1; size: many; DNA: TGTGCCAGCAAGCTTCCGGGACAGGATTTATCACCCCTCCACTTT; CDR3: CASKLPGQDLSPLHF
V: TRBV2; J: TRBJ2-7; D: -; size: many; DNA: TGTGCCAGCAGTGACAGGCCTCATGCCGCCTACGAGCAGTACTTC; CDR3: CASSDRPHAAYEQYF
V: TRBV7-9; J: TRBJ2-7; D: -; size: many; DNA: TGTGCCAGCAGCTCTACAGGGCGGAGGTACGAGCAGTACTTC; CDR3: CASSSTGRRYEQYF
V: TRBV4-1; J: TRBJ2-3; D: TRBD2; size: few; DNA: TGCGCCAGCAGCCAAGGGGGACTAGCGGGAGAAAGTACGCAGTATTTT; CDR3: CASSQGGLAGESTQYF
V: TRBV7-2; J: TRBJ2-7; D: -; size: many; DNA: TGTGCCAGCAGCTTCTACGGGACGACGGACGAGCAGTACTTC; CDR3: CASSFYGTTDEQYF
V: TRBV20-1; J: TRBJ1-6; D: -; size: -; DNA: TGCAGTGCCAGAGTTAGACTGATTAATTCACCCCTCCACTTT; CDR3: CSARVRLINSPLHF
V: TRBV10-3; J: TRBJ1-3; D: -; size: -; DNA: TGTGCCACCATACAGGGACGGGGAAACACCATATATTTT; CDR3: CATIQGRGNTIYF
V: TRBV10-2; J: TRBJ1-4; D: -; size: few; DNA: TGCGCCAGCAGTGATTGGACGGGGGAAAAACTGTTTTTT; CDR3: CASSDWTGEKLFF
V: TRBV12-3/TRBV12-4; J: TRBJ1-5; D: -; size: few; DNA: TGTGCCAGCAGTTTATCTTGGGGAGCCAGCAATCAGCCCCAGCATTTT; CDR3: CASSLSWGASNQPQHF
V: TRBV11-2; J: TRBJ1-2; D: TRBD1; size: many; DNA: TGTGCCAGCAGCTTGGCAGGGGGCGGGTACTATGGCTACACCTTC; CDR3: CASSLAGGGYYGYTF
V: TRBV19; J: TRBJ1-1; D: TRBD1; size: -; DNA: TGTGCCAGTAGTATTCGGACAGGGGTGCCTGAAGCTTTCTTT; CDR3: CASSIRTGVPEAFF
V: TRBV10-3; J: TRBJ2-7; D: -; size: many; DNA: TGTGCCGTCGGGACGCCCGAAGGCTACGAGCAGTACTTC; CDR3: CAVGTPEGYEQYF
V: TRBV3-1; J: TRBJ1-3; D: -; size: many; DNA: TGTGCCAGCAGCCAAGATTGGGGTGAGGCAGAGAATTTT; CDR3: CASSQDWGEAENF
V: TRBV27; J: TRBJ2-1; D: -; size: many; DNA: TGTGCCAGCAGTTTAGATCCGAGCCCTAACTACAATGAGCAGTTCTTC; CDR3: CASSLDPSPNYNEQFF
V: TRBV28; J: TRBJ2-7; D: TRBD2; size: few; DNA: TGTGCCAGCAGTCCTAGCGGGGTTAGCTCCTACGAGCAGTACTTC; CDR3: CASSPSGVSSYEQYF
V: TRBV27; J: TRBJ1-5; D: -; size: many; DNA: TGTGCCAGCAGTTTATTCGGGAATCAGCCCCAGCATTTT; CDR3: CASSLFGNQPQHF
V: TRBV27; J: TRBJ2-3; D: -; size: -; DNA: TGTGCCAGCAGTTGGTCAGGCACAGATACGCAGTATTTT; CDR3: CASSWSGTDTQYF
V: TRBV10-3; J: TRBJ2-3; D: TRBD2; size: many; DNA: TGTGCCATCAGTGTCGGGACTAGCGGGGCCCTCACAGATACGCAGTATTTT; CDR3: CAISVGTSGALTDTQYF
V: TRBV19; J: TRBJ1-5; D: -; size: -; DNA: TGTGCCAGTAGTATAAACTTTGCAAATCAGCCCCAGCATTTT; CDR3: CASSINFANQPQHF
V: TRBV4-3; J: TRBJ1-6; D: -; size: many; DNA: TGCGCCAGCAGCAACCGGGACTTTAATTCACCCCTCCACTTT; CDR3: CASSNRDFNSPLHF
V: TRBV20-1; J: TRBJ2-7; D: TRBD1; size: many; DNA: TGCAGTGCTAGACCGACAGGGTGGTACGAGCAGTACTTC; CDR3: CSARPTGWYEQYF
V: TRBV20-1; J: TRBJ2-4; D: -; size: -; DNA: TGCAGTGCTAGAGGCGTAGCCAAAAACATTCAGTACTTC; CDR3: CSARGVAKNIQYF
V: TRBV19; J: TRBJ1-5; D: -; size: -; DNA: TGTGCCAGTAGTGGGGCGGGGTATAGCAATCAGCCCCAGCATTTT; CDR3: CASSGAGYSNQPQHF
V: TRBV11-2; J: TRBJ1-2; D: TRBD1; size: -; DNA: TGTGCCAGCAGCTTACTCAACAGGGGGCGCGGCTATGGCTACACCTTC; CDR3: CASSLLNRGRGYGYTF
V: TRBV7-9; J: TRBJ2-1; D: -; size: few; DNA: TGTGCCAGCAGCCCGCTGGAGTTCTTC; CDR3: CASSPLEFF
V: TRBV6-6; J: TRBJ2-5; D: -; size: few; DNA: TGTGCCAGCAGTTGGTCAGTCGGGGAGACCCAGTACTTC; CDR3: CASSWSVGETQYF
V: TRBV20-1; J: TRBJ2-1; D: TRBD1; size: many; DNA: TGCAGTGCCCTCCTGGGGGACAGAACCTACAATGAGCAGTTCTTC; CDR3: CSALLGDRTYNEQFF
V: TRBV24-1; J: TRBJ2-5; D: -; size: many; DNA: TGTGCCACCAGTGACCGCGACGGGGGCGCGGAGGAGACCCAGTACTTC; CDR3: CATSDRDGGAEETQYF
V: TRBV7-9; J: TRBJ2-3; D: -; size: many; DNA: TGTGCCAGCAGCACCCTAATGATGAATACGCAGTATTTT; CDR3: CASSTLMMNTQYF
V: TRBV12-3/TRBV12-4; J: TRBJ2-1; D: TRBD2; size: many; DNA: TGTGCCAGCATTCCAGCGGGAGCTGCCTACAATGAGCAGTTCTTC; CDR3: CASIPAGAAYNEQFF
V: TRBV7-9; J: TRBJ2-5; D: TRBD2; size: few; DNA: TGTGCCAGCAGCCAGACTAGCAGCGGCGAGACCCAGTACTTC; CDR3: CASSQTSSGETQYF
V: TRBV4-1; J: TRBJ2-2; D: TRBD2; size: -; DNA: TGCGCCAGCAGCCAAGATAGGACTAGCGTCATCGCGAACACCGGGGAGCTGTTTTTT; CDR3: CASSQDRTSVIANTGELFF
V: TRBV29-1; J: TRBJ1-4; D: TRBD1; size: few; DNA: TGCAGCGTCCAAACAGGGGTCGAAAAACTGTTTTTT; CDR3: CSVQTGVEKLFF
V: TRBV20-1; J: TRBJ2-7; D: TRBD2; size: many; DNA: TGCAGTGCTACTAGCGGCCCCTCGGAGCAGTACTTC; CDR3: CSATSGPSEQYF
V: TRBV4-3; J: TRBJ1-2; D: TRBD1; size: many; DNA: TGCGCCAGCAGCCTGCAAACAGGGGTGACCTATGGCTACACCTTC; CDR3: CASSLQTGVTYGYTF
V: TRBV7-9; J: TRBJ2-5; D: TRBD1; size: few; DNA: TGTGCCAGCAGCTGGACGGGACAGGGGTTTGTAGAGACCCAGTACTTC; CDR3: CASSWTGQGFVETQYF
V: TRBV25-1; J: TRBJ2-7; D: TRBD1; size: few; DNA: TGTGCCAGCAGTGAATTTCCGGGACAGGGATCCTACGAGCAGTACTTC; CDR3: CASSEFPGQGSYEQYF
V: TRBV5-5; J: TRBJ2-7; D: TRBD2; size: many; DNA: TGTGCCAGCAGCTTGGGGGCGGGAGACCGGTACGAGCAGTACTTC; CDR3: CASSLGAGDRYEQYF